The present T cell receptor beta chain was sequenced within a study of blood T cell repertoires in COVID-19. Whole-study context: Collection of acute and convalescent COVID-19 samples took place in the United States, Italy and Spain.

The V end lost 5 bases, the J end lost 2 bases, and 8 bases lay between the germline ends. Germline values: CDR1 SGHRS, CDR2 YFSETQ. There are 13 residues in the CDR3. As handled by the study authors: The assay estimated nucleated cells by amplifying reference gene primers. Using immunoSEQ multiplex PCR, the repertoire was profiled, and TCRdb retains in-frame clones only, with some absent. V, J and clone size derive from that table, while D and trimming were established from the DNA sequence. The data show roughly 250,000 clones, with approximately 90% seen just once and 0.75% to 0.9% held by the top ten.

Input material: peripheral blood. This clonotype originated in a man aged 25 to 40 with acute or convalescent COVID-19. V and J are TRBV5-1 and TRBJ1-3; D not resolved. CDR3 amino acids: CASREGTGNTIYF. CDR3 coding DNA: TGCGCCAGCAGAGAGGGTACTGGAAACACCATATATTTT.